The source of this T cell receptor (beta chain) is a study of T cell responses to AZD1222 COVID-19 vaccine. Study-wide background: Samples with a second dose at about 4 or about 12 weeks were pooled together. General study points: Just a handful of people given AZD1222 tested seropositive at baseline. Per reports, nearly half of all spike-specific TCRs target regions that are unmutated in variants.

On this clone itself: Its specificity is not known.

TCRdb's table, derived via immunoSEQ multiplex PCR, lists solely in-frame clones and lacks some. The data contain fewer than 250,000 clones, over 80% of them singletons. The source was peripheral blood, collected on day 0 of AZD1222 vaccination. This TCR was recovered from an adult in good health.

The CDR3 DNA reads as TGTGCCAGCAGCTTAATTCAGGGGGAAGCTTTCTTT. Protein sequence: CASSLIQGEAFF. V is TRBV7-3 and J is TRBJ1-1, with TRBD1 as a possible D gene (6 bases). Deletions cut 1 base from V and 8 bases from J, with 8 bases between. The CDR3 is made up of 12 amino acids. From germline, CDR1 is SGHTA and CDR2 FQGTGA.